What follows describes a single T cell receptor (beta chain). Ten or more counts support this clonotype. It has no known antigen specificity. The record has no base qualities; no much larger clone is one base away. The V end gives up 9 bases and the J end 8 bases, leaving 13 bases in the junction not matched to a gene. CDR1 WNHNN and CDR2 SYGVQD are derived from the germline V gene (reference sequence). From the cysteine up to the phenylalanine, the CDR3 has a length of 15 residues. Here the CDR3 DNA is all that survives: 45 bases in frame from base 1. The sample was run on an Illumina HiSeq 2000. Multiplex PCR amplification was used to build the TCR beta chain libraries. High-throughput sequencing was used to analyze the amplified TCR beta chain products. Using fastp trimming at Q25 and MiXCR clonotype assembly, TCRdb reanalyzed the public sequencing data and kept in-frame beta chains. Rows are combined by CDR3 protein, so each entry shows the most common genes and DNA. This sample has 270,000 or so distinct CDR3 sequences in its table, and over 25% of those were observed once. The biggest ten clones account for 0.85% to 1.3% of the sample.

Lymph node samples came from the axillary draining lymph nodes of breast cancer patients. The sample is drawn from a study of breast tumors, draining lymph nodes, adjacent tissues (dated by TCRdb to the mid-2010s). About the full investigation: The study compared TCR beta repertoires across tumor, adjacent nontumor tissue and axillary lymph nodes from breast cancer patients. In human breast cancer, the study set out to assess how tumor, surrounding tissue and draining lymph node repertoires relate to one another and whether T cells might be exchanged between them.

What the research found in general, with its limitations: The study presented the conclusion that tumor T cells originate in lymph nodes as consistent with a hypothesis, not as something directly demonstrated. In luminal-like breast cancer, tumor and nontumor tissue repertoires resembled each other significantly more than in basal-like breast cancer. A scenario in which most tumor T cells derive from the lymph node and then expand within tumor tissue was judged to be consistent with the data. T-cell repertoire diversity in tumors was found to be lower than in lymph nodes but higher than in nontumor tissue, and preferential V and J gene usage was observed.

The chain is assembled from TRBV10-1 and TRBJ2-3; 11 bases in between match TRBD2. What was sequenced was axillary lymph node tissue. This TCR came from a female donor with breast cancer. Some clones in this sample may be carry-over from other donors' samples. The nucleotide sequence is TGCGCCAGAAATAGCGGGAGGGCCCCAAATCGTACGCAGTATTTT. Translation gives CARNSGRAPNRTQYF.